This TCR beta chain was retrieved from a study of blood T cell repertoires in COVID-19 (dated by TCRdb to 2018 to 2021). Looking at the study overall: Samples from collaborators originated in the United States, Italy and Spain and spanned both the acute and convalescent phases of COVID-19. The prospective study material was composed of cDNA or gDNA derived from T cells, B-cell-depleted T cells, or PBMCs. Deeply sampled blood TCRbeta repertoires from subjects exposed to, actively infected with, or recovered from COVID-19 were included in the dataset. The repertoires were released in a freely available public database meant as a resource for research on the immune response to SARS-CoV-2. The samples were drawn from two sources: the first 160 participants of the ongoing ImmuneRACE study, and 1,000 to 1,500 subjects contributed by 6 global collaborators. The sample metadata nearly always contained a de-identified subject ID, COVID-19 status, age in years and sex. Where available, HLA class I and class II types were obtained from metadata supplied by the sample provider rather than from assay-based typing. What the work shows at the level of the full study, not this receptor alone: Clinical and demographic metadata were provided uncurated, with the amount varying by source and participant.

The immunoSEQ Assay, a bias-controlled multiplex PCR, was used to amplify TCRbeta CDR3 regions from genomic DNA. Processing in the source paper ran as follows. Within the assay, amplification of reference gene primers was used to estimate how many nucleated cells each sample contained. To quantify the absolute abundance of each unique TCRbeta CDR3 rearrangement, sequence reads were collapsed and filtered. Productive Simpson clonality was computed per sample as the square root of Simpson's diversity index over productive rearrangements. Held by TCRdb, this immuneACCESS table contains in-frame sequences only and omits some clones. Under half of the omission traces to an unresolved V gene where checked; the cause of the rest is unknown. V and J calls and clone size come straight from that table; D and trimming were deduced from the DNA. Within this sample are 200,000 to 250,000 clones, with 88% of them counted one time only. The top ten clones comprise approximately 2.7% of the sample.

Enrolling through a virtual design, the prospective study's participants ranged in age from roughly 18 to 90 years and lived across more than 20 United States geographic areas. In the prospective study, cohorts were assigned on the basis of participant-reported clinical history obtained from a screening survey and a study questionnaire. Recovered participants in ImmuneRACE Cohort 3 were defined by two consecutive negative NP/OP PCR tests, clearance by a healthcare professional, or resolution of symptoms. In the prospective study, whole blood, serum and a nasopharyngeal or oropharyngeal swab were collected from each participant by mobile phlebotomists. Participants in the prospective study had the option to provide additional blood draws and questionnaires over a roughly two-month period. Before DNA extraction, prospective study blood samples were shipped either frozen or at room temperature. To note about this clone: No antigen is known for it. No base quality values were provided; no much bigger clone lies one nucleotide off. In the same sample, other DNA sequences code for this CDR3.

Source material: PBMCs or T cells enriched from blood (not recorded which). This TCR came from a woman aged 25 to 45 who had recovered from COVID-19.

The DNA reads TGTGCCAGCAGCTTAGGACAGGGGAGCTATGGCTACACCTTC. Its translation reads: CASSLGQGSYGYTF. The chain is assembled from TRBV7-8 and TRBJ1-2, with 8 middle bases fitting TRBD1. CDR1 and CDR2, per the germline V gene, are SGHVS and FQNEAQ. V has 1 base trimmed and J has 4 bases trimmed; junction bases matching no gene number 2. From its cysteine to its phenylalanine, the CDR3 spans 14 amino acids. Only the CDR3 region is kept as DNA, spanning 42 bases read in frame from base 1.